These 22 T cell receptor beta chains share one sample of origin, sequenced in a study of beta chain features in type 1 diabetes. General observations from the study: When Type 1 diabetes patients were examined, their TCRB CDR3s proved moderately but significantly shorter in all four CD4+ subsets.

Antigens of these TCRs are unknown. Investigators reverse transcribed all isolated RNA, so they sequenced expressed TCRB transcripts. Sequencing was performed with immunoSEQ multiplex PCR; in TCRdb, only in-frame clones are kept and a portion is missing. This sample has about 340,000 clones, with about 14% found just once. Specimen: naive CD4+ T cells from blood. The receptors were gathered from a woman under 30 with type 1 diabetes.

The V and J genes are TRBV9 and TRBJ2-1; D is perhaps TRBD1 (6 bases). The CDR3 spans 15 residues. Germline-derived CDR1 and CDR2 are SGDLS and YYNGEE. With 3 bases removed from V and 0 bases from J, the gap between germline ends came to 10 bases. CDR3 loop: CASSAQGSSYNEQFF. The CDR3 nucleotides read TGTGCCAGCAGCGCGCAGGGGAGCTCCTACAATGAGCAGTTCTTC. The full variable domain, its missing parts supplied by reference TRBV9 and TRBJ2-1, is DSGVTQTPKHLITATGQRVTLRCSPRSGDLSVYWYQQSLDQGLQFLIQYYNGEERAKGNILERFSAQQFPDLHSELNLSSLELGDSALYFCASSAQGSSYNEQFFGPGTRLTVL.

This sequence joins TRBV7-9 and TRBJ1-1; weak D call: TRBD1 (5 bases). Germline V gene sequence: CDR1 SEHNR, CDR2 FQNEAQ (reference sequence). V was pared by 0 bases and J by 5 bases, with 10 bases between. The CDR3 is made up of 14 amino acids. CDR3 nucleotide sequence: TGTGCCAGCAGCTTAGCCGGGGGGAGGACTGAAGCTTTCTTT. This sequence encodes CASSLAGGRTEAFF.

The V call is TRBV6-5, the J call TRBJ2-7; 7 bases line up with TRBD1. CDR1 and CDR2 (germline): MNHEY, SVGAGI. V was pared by 4 bases and J by 3 bases, with 6 bases of the junction left unmatched. CDR3 length: 14 residues. The CDR3 spells CASSSTGQSYEQYV. The CDR3 DNA sequence: TGTGCCAGCAGTTCCACGGGACAGAGCTACGAGCAGTACGTC.

This chain connects TRBV5-1 to TRBJ2-1; 12 positions agree with TRBD2. This CDR3 comprises 15 residues. The germline V gene encodes CDR1 SGHRS and CDR2 YFSETQ. Germline trimming cut 4 bases from V and 9 bases from J; bases unmatched to any gene: 8. This CDR3 is CASSPLAGGVGEQFF. The CDR3 bases are TGCGCCAGCAGCCCCCTAGCGGGAGGGGTTGGTGAGCAGTTCTTC. The whole variable domain, filled in from reference TRBV5-1 and TRBJ2-1, reads KAGVTQTPRYLIKTRGQQVTLSCSPISGHRSVSWYQQTPGQGLQFLFEYFSETQRNKGNFPGRFSGRQFSNSRSEMNVSTLELGDSALYLCASSPLAGGVGEQFFGPGTRLTVL.

This chain joins TRBV7-9 and TRBJ1-5; 8 positions agree with TRBD1. The CDR3 totals 14 residues. Trimming removed 5 bases from V and 6 bases from J; junction bases left unmatched: 6. The germline gives CDR1 SEHNR, CDR2 FQNEAQ (reference sequence). In DNA form, the CDR3 reads TGTGCCAGCAGCCCCGACAGGGGAGGTCAGCCCCAGCATTTT. Protein: CASSPDRGGQPQHF. Full variable domain (remainder filled in from reference TRBV7-9 and TRBJ1-5): DTGVSQNPRHKITKRGQNVTFRCDPISEHNRLYWYRQTLGQGPEFLTYFQNEAQLEKSRLLSDRFSAERPKGSFSTLEIQRTEQGDSAMYLCASSPDRGGQPQHFGDGTRLSIL.

This sequence joins TRBV29-1 and TRBJ2-2, with D hard to call. The CDR3 runs to 12 residues. V dropped 7 bases and J dropped 0 bases, with 6 bases sitting between them. Per the germline V gene, CDR1 is SQVTM and CDR2 is ANQGSEA. The CDR3 reads CSAEPNTGELFF. The CDR3 nucleotides read TGCAGCGCCGAGCCGAACACCGGGGAGCTGTTTTTT.

This clone occurred a few times. The rearrangement uses TRBV30 and TRBJ2-1; 10 bases align to TRBD2. The CDR3 has 17 residues. Germline assignment: CDR1 GTSNPN and CDR2 SVGIG (reference sequence). The trim removed 4 bases at V and 3 bases at J, leaving 12 bases unmatched. CDR3 in amino acids: CAWKVSLSSGSYNEQFF. CDR3 nucleotides: TGTGCCTGGAAGGTCAGTCTCTCTAGCGGGAGCTACAATGAGCAGTTCTTC.

This clone was found a few times. CDR3 DNA sequence: TGCAGCGTTGAGGCACTAAGCTCCTACAATGAGCAGTTCTTC. It encodes CSVEALSSYNEQFF. This chain uses TRBV29-1 with TRBJ2-1; the D is unclear. The V gene lost 3 bases and the J gene lost 0 bases, with 9 bases spanning the gap. The CDR3 covers 14 residues. The germline gives CDR1 SQVTM, CDR2 ANQGSEA.

This chain uses TRBV11-2 with TRBJ1-1; perhaps TRBD1 as D (5 bases). From germline, CDR1 is SGHAT and CDR2 FQNNGV. V was pared by 5 bases and J by 7 bases, with 17 bases between. The CDR3 has 14 amino acids. CDR3 region: CASSPGGAIGEAFF. The CDR3 region has the DNA TGTGCCAGCAGCCCCGGTGGGGCAATAGGTGAAGCTTTCTTT.

This clone was counted a few times. Written as DNA, the CDR3 is TGTGCCACCAGCAGAGATCGGAGACAGGGATTCGAGCAGTACGTC. Its translation: CATSRDRRQGFEQYV. J is TRBJ2-7 and V is TRBV15, with TRBD1 matching 7 bases. Trimming cost V 0 bases and J 6 bases; bases outside gene matches: 8. CDR1 is LNHNV, CDR2 YYDKDF, per germline (reference sequence). The CDR3 has 15 amino acids.

The sample holds a few counts of this clone. CDR3 loop: CASASGPPAYNEQFF. The CDR3 DNA reads as TGTGCCAGTGCTAGCGGCCCACCCGCCTACAATGAGCAGTTCTTC. The chain has TRBV19 and TRBJ2-1, with 7 bases fitting TRBD2. The CDR3 consists of 15 residues. The trim removed 8 bases at V and 2 bases at J, leaving 9 bases unmatched. Germline V gene lookup returns CDR1 LNHDA and CDR2 SQIVND (reference sequence).

This clone was picked up a small number of times. The rearrangement joins TRBV7-2 to TRBJ2-5; 12 bases align to TRBD2. Germline-derived CDR1 and CDR2 are SGHTA and FQGNSA. The CDR3 totals 17 residues. V was pared by 4 bases and J by 5 bases, with 11 bases of the junction left unmatched. The CDR3 region is CASSSLLAGGPVETQYF. Written as DNA, the CDR3 is TGTGCCAGCAGCTCTCTTCTAGCGGGAGGGCCTGTGGAGACCCAGTACTTC.

This chain joins TRBV12-5 and TRBJ2-5; the match to TRBD2 covers 7 bases. The ends lost 4 bases at V and 3 bases at J; junction bases unmatched: 2. This CDR3 has 13 amino acids. The germline gives CDR1 LGHNT, CDR2 FRNRAP. The CDR3 sequence is CASGWGGEETQYF. The CDR3 coding sequence is TGTGCTAGTGGTTGGGGAGGGGAAGAGACCCAGTACTTC.

There are a few counts of this clone. The chain is built from TRBV9 and TRBJ1-2, with 8 bases aligning to TRBD1. The CDR3 contains 13 residues. J gave up 7 bases and V 2 bases, and 4 bases lay outside the gene matches. Germline V gene sequence: CDR1 SGDLS, CDR2 YYNGEE. This chain's CDR3 is CASSVQGAAGYTF. CDR3 nucleotide sequence: TGTGCCAGCAGCGTTCAGGGGGCTGCTGGCTACACCTTC.

The chain couples TRBV14 to TRBJ2-7; D is possibly TRBD2 (5 bases). The CDR3 contains 15 residues. The V and J ends lost 4 bases and 2 bases respectively, with 15 bases between them. Germline values: CDR1 SGHDN, CDR2 FVKESK. The CDR3 loop reads CASSPDGSRPYEQYF. DNA for the CDR3: TGTGCCAGCAGCCCGGATGGGAGTCGGCCCTACGAGCAGTACTTC.

The V call is TRBV30, the J call TRBJ2-1; 7 bases are shared with TRBD2. The CDR3 length is 15 residues. Looked up from germline, CDR1 is GTSNPN and CDR2 is SVGIG (reference sequence). J was trimmed by 2 bases and V by 5 bases; bases with no gene match: 9. The CDR3 protein is CAWASSGRAYNEQFF. Here the CDR3 DNA reads TGTGCCTGGGCGTCTAGCGGTCGTGCCTACAATGAGCAGTTCTTC. Supplemented by reference TRBV30 and TRBJ2-1, the full variable domain reads SQTIHQWPATLVQPVGSPLSLECTVEGTSNPNLYWYRQAAGRGLQLLFYSVGIGQISSEVPQNLSASRPQDRQFILSSKKLLLSDSGFYLCAWASSGRAYNEQFFGPGTRLTVL.

The chain is built from TRBV15 and TRBJ2-2; possibly TRBD1 for D (5 bases). The CDR3 is 15 residues long. With 1 base removed from V and 2 bases from J, the gap between germline ends came to 8 bases. Germline values: CDR1 LNHNV, CDR2 YYDKDF (reference sequence). In DNA, the CDR3 is TGTGCCACCAGCAGAGTAGACAGAAACACCGGGGAGCTGTTTTTT. Its protein is CATSRVDRNTGELFF.

This clone showed up just a few times. The chain has TRBV28 and TRBJ2-1, with 7 bases identical to TRBD2. This CDR3 region has 13 residues. V shed 9 bases, J shed 0 bases, and the junction held 2 bases outside the gene matches. Germline loops: CDR1 MDHEN, CDR2 SYDVKM. CDR3 protein: CASCGGSYNEQFF. The DNA of the CDR3 is TGTGCCAGTTGCGGGGGCTCCTACAATGAGCAGTTCTTC.

The chain joins TRBV5-1 to TRBJ1-2; 8 nucleotides line up with TRBD1. Losses at the gene ends were 2 bases for V and 6 bases for J; bases not matched to a gene: 6. The CDR3 covers 14 residues. The V gene's germline CDR1 is SGHRS and CDR2 YFSETQ. Here the CDR3 DNA reads TGCGCCAGCAGCTTAGGACAGGGTGTTGATGGCTACACCTTC. This encodes CASSLGQGVDGYTF.

The chain carries TRBV2 and TRBJ1-3; D unclear. V shed 4 bases and J shed 0 bases, with 10 bases lying between them. Germline assignment: CDR1 SNHLY and CDR2 FYNNEI. CDR3 length: 15 residues. The chain's CDR3 is CASSGPESSGNTIYF. CDR3 in DNA: TGTGCCAGCAGTGGCCCGGAGAGCTCTGGAAACACCATATATTTT.

This clone has more than one count but fewer than ten. The chain combines TRBV5-1 with TRBJ2-7; a weak D match, TRBD2 (6 bases). CDR3 length equals 14 residues. V lost 0 bases to trimming and J lost 4 bases, with 11 bases between them. Germline CDR1 and CDR2: SGHRS and YFSETQ. DNA of the CDR3: TGCGCCAGCAGCTTGGCGGGAGTTCTGTACGAGCAGTACTTC. This sequence encodes CASSLAGVLYEQYF.

This clone was counted between two and nine times. This chain joins TRBV19 and TRBJ1-2; no definite D call. The CDR3 covers 12 residues. V lost 6 bases and J lost 7, with 12 bases in between. CDR1 and CDR2 (germline): LNHDA, SQIVND (reference sequence). The CDR3 protein is CASRTGIAGYTF. The CDR3 DNA sequence: TGTGCCAGTAGGACCGGGATAGCTGGCTACACCTTC.